This passage covers 20 T cell receptor beta chains from one sample sequenced in a study of shared clonotypes between healthy human individuals. Some clones are missing from TCRdb's copy, which holds only in-frame ones; the method was immunoSEQ multiplex PCR. The sample carries about 380,000 clones, approximately 97% recorded once. Sequencing used memory CD8+ T cells sorted from blood. The subset here: CD45RO+ cells pooled with CCR7-negative TemRA cells. The source of these receptors is a man aged 25 to 45 in good health.

The chain has TRBV28 and TRBJ2-7, with 10 bases identical to TRBD1. Germline CDR1 is MDHEN and CDR2 is SYDVKM. J was trimmed by 5 bases and V by 3 bases; bases with no gene match: 7. CDR3 length: 15 amino acids. The CDR3 loop is CASSFPGTGVNEQYF. In DNA, the CDR3 is TGTGCCAGCAGTTTCCCCGGGACAGGGGTCAACGAGCAGTACTTC.

The CDR3 DNA follows: TGTGCCAGCAGCTTCGGGCGGATTGCCTACGAGCAGTACTTC. This translates into CASSFGRIAYEQYF. The gene calls are TRBV5-4 and TRBJ2-7; D not certain. This CDR3 spans 14 amino acids. Germline assignment: CDR1 SGHNT and CDR2 YYREEE (reference sequence). Trimming removed 2 bases at V and 2 bases at J, with 11 bases between.

This sequence joins TRBV28 and TRBJ1-2, with unresolved D. The V end lost 6 bases, the J end lost 0 bases, and 2 bases lay between the germline ends. This CDR3 is 11 amino acids long. Looked up from germline, CDR1 is MDHEN and CDR2 is SYDVKM. The CDR3 is CASRANYGYTF. The CDR3 nucleotides are TGTGCCAGCAGGGCTAACTATGGCTACACCTTC.

This chain uses TRBV30 with TRBJ2-1; 13 positions match TRBD2. The CDR3 contains 15 residues. Losses at the gene ends were 2 bases for V and 6 bases for J; bases not matched to a gene: 4. CDR1 and CDR2 from the germline V gene are GTSNPN and SVGIG (reference sequence). The CDR3 loop is CAWSSGTSGTNEQFF. The CDR3 DNA reads TGTGCCTGGAGTTCCGGGACTAGCGGGACCAATGAGCAGTTCTTC.

V is TRBV6-5 and J is TRBJ2-7, with D possibly matching TRBD2 (5 bases). This CDR3 region has 14 residues. V lost 2 bases to trimming and J lost 4 bases, with 12 bases between them. Germline V gene data show CDR1 as MNHEY and CDR2 as SVGAGI. The chain's CDR3 is CASSYAGYLYEQYF. The CDR3 DNA reads as TGTGCCAGCAGTTACGCGGGCTATCTTTACGAGCAGTACTTC.

The V gene is TRBV5-4, the J gene TRBJ2-1; D unresolved. CDR1 and CDR2 (germline): SGHNT, YYREEE (reference sequence). This CDR3 spans 13 amino acids. With 4 bases removed from V and 12 bases from J, the gap between germline ends came to 17 bases. The DNA for the CDR3 is TGTGCCAGCAGCCCCGGTCTCCTCCCCGGGCAGTTCTTC. Protein: CASSPGLLPGQFF.

The chain joins TRBV5-1 to TRBJ1-1; D gene uncertain. The V gene's germline CDR1 is SGHRS and CDR2 YFSETQ. V lost 0 bases and J lost 5, with 14 bases in between. This CDR3 region has 15 residues. The CDR3 loop reads CASSLGGSLGTEAFF. CDR3 bases: TGCGCCAGCAGCTTGGGAGGGAGTCTAGGAACTGAAGCTTTCTTT.

The rearrangement joins TRBV28 to TRBJ2-2; perhaps TRBD1 as D (7 bases). The CDR3 runs 16 residues. Germline values: CDR1 MDHEN, CDR2 SYDVKM. V was trimmed by 5 bases and J by 2 bases, leaving 15 bases between them. The DNA for the CDR3 is TGTGCCAGCAGTCTGACAGGGAGGCTTAACACCGGGGAGCTGTTTTTT. This codes for CASSLTGRLNTGELFF.

The V call is TRBV5-8, the J call TRBJ1-1; D gene ambiguous. Germline V CDR1 and CDR2: SGHTS, YDEGEE. Trimming stripped 4 bases from V and 1 base from J, with 14 bases between. The CDR3 covers 15 residues. For the CDR3, the DNA is TGTGCCAGCAGCCGGCTATCTTTTCCGAACACTGAAGCTTTCTTT. It yields the protein CASSRLSFPNTEAFF. The variable domain in full, completed from reference TRBV5-8 and TRBJ1-1, reads EAGVTQSPTHLIKTRGQQATLRCSPISGHTSVYWYQQALGLGLQFLLWYDEGEERNRGNFPPRFSGRQFPNYSSELNVNALELEDSALYLCASSRLSFPNTEAFFGQGTRLTVV.

This rearrangement joins TRBV28 to TRBJ2-5; TRBD1 aligns across 11 bases. Germline loops: CDR1 MDHEN, CDR2 SYDVKM. J was trimmed by 5 bases and V by 6 bases; bases with no gene match: 8. The length of the CDR3 is 15 residues. CDR3 sequence (DNA): TGTGCCAGCAGCCGGGACAGGGGGGTATTCGAGACCCAGTACTTC. Translation: CASSRDRGVFETQYF. The full variable domain, in which reference TRBV28 and TRBJ2-5 provide the parts outside the CDR3, is DVKVTQSSRYLVKRTGEKVFLECVQDMDHENMFWYRQDPGLGLRLIYFSYDVKMKEKGDIPEGYSVSREKKERFSLILESASTNQTSMYLCASSRDRGVFETQYFGPGTRLLVL.

This clone was seen only once. The V call is TRBV5-1, the J call TRBJ2-1, with 8 bases lining up with TRBD1. The CDR3 sequence is 12 residues long. With V trimmed by 4 bases and J by 6 bases, 0 bases remained unmatched. CDR1 SGHRS and CDR2 YFSETQ come from the germline V gene. The CDR3 coding sequence is TGCGCCAGCAGCGGACAGGGCAATGAGCAGTTCTTC. Translated: CASSGQGNEQFF.

The rearrangement uses TRBV5-4 and TRBJ2-5; 7 positions match TRBD1. V was clipped by 4 bases and J by 4 bases; unmatched bases: 7. Germline values: CDR1 SGHNT, CDR2 YYREEE (reference sequence). The CDR3 length is 14 residues. This CDR3 reads CASSVSQGRETQYF. The CDR3 DNA is TGTGCCAGCAGCGTCTCACAGGGGCGAGAGACCCAGTACTTC.

The chain has TRBV4-1 and TRBJ2-7; D possibly corresponds to TRBD1 (6 bases). Per the germline V gene, CDR1 is MGHRA and CDR2 is YSYEKL. Trimming took off 4 bases at V and 2 bases at J, with 9 bases between the two ends. The CDR3 covers 13 residues. DNA for the CDR3: TGCGCCAGCAGCCGGACAGTCCCCTACGAGCAGTACTTC. This gives the protein CASSRTVPYEQYF.

V gene TRBV9 combines with J gene TRBJ1-1, with D hard to call. The germline CDR1 and CDR2 sequences are SGDLS and YYNGEE. The CDR3 sequence is 11 residues long. V was shortened by 1 base and J by 6 bases, with 4 bases between the two germline ends. The CDR3 loop reads CASSVSPEAFF. The DNA for the CDR3 is TGTGCCAGCAGCGTATCGCCTGAAGCTTTCTTT. Supplemented by reference TRBV9 and TRBJ1-1, the full variable domain reads DSGVTQTPKHLITATGQRVTLRCSPRSGDLSVYWYQQSLDQGLQFLIQYYNGEERAKGNILERFSAQQFPDLHSELNLSSLELGDSALYFCASSVSPEAFFGQGTRLTVV.

The chain employs TRBV4-1 and TRBJ1-4, with 9 bases lining up with TRBD1. Germline V gives CDR1 MGHRA, CDR2 YSYEKL. V lost 1 base to trimming and J lost 8 bases; unmatched junction nucleotides: 2. This CDR3 contains 14 residues. CDR3 amino acids: CASSQVTGGEKLFF. DNA for the CDR3: TGCGCCAGCAGCCAAGTCACAGGGGGCGAAAAACTGTTTTTT.

This chain links TRBV7-9 with TRBJ1-4; D is perhaps TRBD1 (5 bases). CDR3 length: 14 residues. V lost 4 bases and J lost 5, with 11 bases in between. Per germline, CDR1 SEHNR and CDR2 FQNEAQ (reference sequence). Written as DNA, the CDR3 is TGTGCCAGCAGCTGGCTGGGACGGAATGAAAAACTGTTTTTT. As protein: CASSWLGRNEKLFF.

The chain employs TRBV10-3 and TRBJ2-1; TRBD1 is a possible D gene (5 bases). CDR3 length equals 13 residues. V was trimmed by 3 bases and J by 6 bases, leaving 9 bases between them. Per the germline V gene, CDR1 is ENHRY and CDR2 is SYGVKD. The CDR3 DNA is TGTGCCATCAGTGAAGCTGGGGCCAATGAGCAGTTCTTC. Translation: CAISEAGANEQFF.

This rearrangement joins TRBV10-1 to TRBJ2-3; D not resolved. The CDR3 length is 16 residues. The V and J ends lost 5 bases and 3 bases respectively, with 18 bases between them. The V gene's germline CDR1 is WNHNN and CDR2 SYGVQD (reference sequence). The CDR3 nucleotides are TGCGCCAGCAGTAAATACGTTGGCAGGTCAACAGATACGCAGTATTTT. It translates to CASSKYVGRSTDTQYF.

The chain is built from TRBV28 and TRBJ1-5; 8 bases match TRBD1. The CDR3 is 17 amino acids. J lost 4 bases, V lost 3 bases, and 11 bases had no gene match. The germline CDR1 and CDR2 sequences are MDHEN and SYDVKM. CDR3 in DNA: TGTGCCAGCAGTTTCCAGCGGACAGGGAAAAAAAATCAGCCCCAGCATTTT. Residues: CASSFQRTGKKNQPQHF.

The rearrangement links TRBV28 to TRBJ1-2; no clear D gene. Germline assignment: CDR1 MDHEN and CDR2 SYDVKM. Trimming pared 7 bases from V and 4 bases from J, leaving 13 bases between. This CDR3 is built from 13 residues. CDR3 sequence reads: CASTLTPTYGYTF. CDR3 DNA sequence: TGTGCCAGCACCCTCACGCCTACCTATGGCTACACCTTC.